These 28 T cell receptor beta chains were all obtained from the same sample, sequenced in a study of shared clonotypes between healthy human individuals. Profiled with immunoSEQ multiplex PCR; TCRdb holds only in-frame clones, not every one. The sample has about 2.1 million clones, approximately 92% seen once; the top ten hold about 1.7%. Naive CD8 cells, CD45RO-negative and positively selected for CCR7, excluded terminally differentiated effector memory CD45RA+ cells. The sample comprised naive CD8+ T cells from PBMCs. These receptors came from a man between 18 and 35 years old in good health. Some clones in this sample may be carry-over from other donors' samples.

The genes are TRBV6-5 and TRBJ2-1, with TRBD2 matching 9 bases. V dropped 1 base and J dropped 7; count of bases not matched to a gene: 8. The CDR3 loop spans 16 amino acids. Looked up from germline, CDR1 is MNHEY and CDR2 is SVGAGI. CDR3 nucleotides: TGTGCCAGCAGTTACTACTTAGCGGGAGCCTCTAATGAGCAGTTCTTC. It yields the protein CASSYYLAGASNEQFF.

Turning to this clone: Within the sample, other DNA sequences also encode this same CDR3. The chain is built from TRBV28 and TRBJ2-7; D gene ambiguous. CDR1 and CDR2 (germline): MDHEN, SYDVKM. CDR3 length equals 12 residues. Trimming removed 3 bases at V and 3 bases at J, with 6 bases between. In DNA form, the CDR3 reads TGTGCCAGCAGTTTGGCGGACTACGAGCAGTACTTC. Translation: CASSLADYEQYF.

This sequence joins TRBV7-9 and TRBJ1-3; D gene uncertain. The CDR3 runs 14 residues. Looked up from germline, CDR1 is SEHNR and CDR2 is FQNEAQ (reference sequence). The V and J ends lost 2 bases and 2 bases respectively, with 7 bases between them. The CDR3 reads CASSLRLTGNTIYF. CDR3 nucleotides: TGTGCCAGCAGCTTAAGATTAACTGGAAACACCATATATTTT.

The CDR3, as DNA: TGTGCCTGGAGTGCCCCGTCATCCAATGAGCAGTTCTTC. Translated: CAWSAPSSNEQFF. The chain couples TRBV30 to TRBJ2-1; D gene ambiguous. The germline gives CDR1 GTSNPN, CDR2 SVGIG (reference sequence). V lost 1 base and J 6 bases, leaving 10 bases between the germline ends. The CDR3 contains 13 residues.

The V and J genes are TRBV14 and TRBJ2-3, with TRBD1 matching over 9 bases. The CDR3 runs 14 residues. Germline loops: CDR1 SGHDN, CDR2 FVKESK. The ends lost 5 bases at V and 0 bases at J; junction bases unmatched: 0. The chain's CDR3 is CASSGTGSTDTQYF. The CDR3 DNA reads TGTGCCAGCAGCGGGACAGGGAGCACAGATACGCAGTATTTT.

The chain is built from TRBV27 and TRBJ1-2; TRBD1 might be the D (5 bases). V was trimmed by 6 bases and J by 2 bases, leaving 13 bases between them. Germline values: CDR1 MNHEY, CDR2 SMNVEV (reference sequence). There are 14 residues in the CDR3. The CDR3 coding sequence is TGTGCCAGCAGCAAGGGACTCCGAAACTATGGCTACACCTTC. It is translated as CASSKGLRNYGYTF.

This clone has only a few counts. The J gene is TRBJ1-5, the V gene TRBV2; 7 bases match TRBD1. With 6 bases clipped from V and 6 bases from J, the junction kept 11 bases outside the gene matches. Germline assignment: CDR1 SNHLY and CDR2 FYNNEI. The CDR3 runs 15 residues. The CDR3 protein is CASRGRDRVGQPQHF. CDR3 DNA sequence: TGTGCCAGCAGGGGAAGAGACAGGGTTGGTCAGCCCCAGCATTTT.

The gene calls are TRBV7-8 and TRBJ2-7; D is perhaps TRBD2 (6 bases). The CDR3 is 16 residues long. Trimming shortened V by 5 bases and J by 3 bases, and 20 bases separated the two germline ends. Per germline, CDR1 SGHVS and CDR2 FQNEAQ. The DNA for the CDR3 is TGTGCCAGCAGCCCCCCGGAGGGGTTCCCCTACTACGAGCAGTACTTC. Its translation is CASSPPEGFPYYEQYF. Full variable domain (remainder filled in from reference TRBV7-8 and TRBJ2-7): GAGVSQSPRYKVAKRGQDVALRCDPISGHVSLFWYQQALGQGPEFLTYFQNEAQLDKSGLPSDRFFAERPEGSVSTLKIQRTQQEDSAVYLCASSPPEGFPYYEQYFGPGTRLTVT.

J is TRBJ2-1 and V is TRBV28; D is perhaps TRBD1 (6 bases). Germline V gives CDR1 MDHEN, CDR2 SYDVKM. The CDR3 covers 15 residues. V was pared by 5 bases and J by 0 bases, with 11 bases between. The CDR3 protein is CASSRTVGSYNEQFF. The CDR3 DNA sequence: TGTGCCAGCAGTAGGACAGTTGGCTCCTACAATGAGCAGTTCTTC.

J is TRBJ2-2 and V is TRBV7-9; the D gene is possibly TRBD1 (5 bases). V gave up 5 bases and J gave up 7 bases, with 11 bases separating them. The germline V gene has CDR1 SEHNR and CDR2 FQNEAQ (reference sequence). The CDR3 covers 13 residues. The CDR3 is CASSHTGNGELFF. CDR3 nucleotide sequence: TGTGCCAGCAGCCATACAGGAAACGGGGAGCTGTTTTTT.

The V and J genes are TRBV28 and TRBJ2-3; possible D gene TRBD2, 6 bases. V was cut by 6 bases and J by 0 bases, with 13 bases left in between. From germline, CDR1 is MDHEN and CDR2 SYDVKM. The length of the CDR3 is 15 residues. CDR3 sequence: CASRPTSTSTDTQYF. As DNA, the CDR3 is TGTGCCAGCAGGCCAACTAGCACTAGCACAGATACGCAGTATTTT.

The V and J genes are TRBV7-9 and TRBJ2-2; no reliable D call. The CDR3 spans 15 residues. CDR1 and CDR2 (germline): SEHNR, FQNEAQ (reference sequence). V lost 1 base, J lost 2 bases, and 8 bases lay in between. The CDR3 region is CASSLGYQNTGELFF. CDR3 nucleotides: TGTGCCAGCAGCTTAGGCTACCAAAACACCGGGGAGCTGTTTTTT.

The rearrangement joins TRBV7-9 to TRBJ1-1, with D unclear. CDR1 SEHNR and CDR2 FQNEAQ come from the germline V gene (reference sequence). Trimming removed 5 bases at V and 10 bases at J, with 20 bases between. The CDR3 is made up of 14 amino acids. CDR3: CASSPPKNGMLAFF. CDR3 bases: TGTGCCAGCAGCCCACCGAAGAATGGGATGTTAGCTTTCTTT.

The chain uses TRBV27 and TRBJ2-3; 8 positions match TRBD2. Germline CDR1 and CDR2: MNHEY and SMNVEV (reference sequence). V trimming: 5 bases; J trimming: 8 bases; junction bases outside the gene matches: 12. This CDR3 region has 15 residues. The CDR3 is CASSQTSGAYSTQYF. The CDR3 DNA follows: TGTGCCAGCAGTCAAACTAGCGGTGCTTATTCTACGCAGTATTTT.

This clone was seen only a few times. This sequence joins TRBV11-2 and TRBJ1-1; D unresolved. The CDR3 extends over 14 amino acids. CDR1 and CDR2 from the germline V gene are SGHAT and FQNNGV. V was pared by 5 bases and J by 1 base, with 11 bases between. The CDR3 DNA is TGTGCCAGCAGCCCCATCTGGGGGAACACTGAAGCTTTCTTT. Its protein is CASSPIWGNTEAFF.

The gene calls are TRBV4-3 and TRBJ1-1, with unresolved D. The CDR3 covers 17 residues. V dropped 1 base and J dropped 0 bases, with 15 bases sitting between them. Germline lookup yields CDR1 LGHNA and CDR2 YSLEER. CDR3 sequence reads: CASSQASLAGMNTEAFF. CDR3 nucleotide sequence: TGCGCCAGCAGCCAAGCGTCTCTGGCAGGCATGAACACTGAAGCTTTCTTT.

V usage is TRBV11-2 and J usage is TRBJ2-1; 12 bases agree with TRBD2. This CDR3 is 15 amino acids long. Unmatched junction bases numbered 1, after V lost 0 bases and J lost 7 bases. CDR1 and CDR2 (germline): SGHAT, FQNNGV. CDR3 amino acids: CASSLDGTSGNEQFF. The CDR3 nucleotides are TGTGCCAGCAGCTTAGATGGGACTAGCGGGAATGAGCAGTTCTTC.

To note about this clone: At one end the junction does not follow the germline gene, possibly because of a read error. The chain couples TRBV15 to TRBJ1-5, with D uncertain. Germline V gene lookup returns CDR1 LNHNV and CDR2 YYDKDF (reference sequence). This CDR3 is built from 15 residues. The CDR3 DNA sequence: TGTGCCACCAGCAGAGATCGACCGAGCAATCTGCCCCAGCATTTT. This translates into CATSRDRPSNLPQHF.

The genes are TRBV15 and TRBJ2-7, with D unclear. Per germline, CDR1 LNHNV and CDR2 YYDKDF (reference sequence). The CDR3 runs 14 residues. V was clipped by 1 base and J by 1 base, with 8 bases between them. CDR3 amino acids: CATSRGELSYEQYF. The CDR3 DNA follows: TGTGCCACCAGCAGAGGGGAATTATCCTACGAGCAGTACTTC. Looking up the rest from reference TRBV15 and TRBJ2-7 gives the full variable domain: DAMVIQNPRYQVTQFGKPVTLSCSQTLNHNVMYWYQQKSSQAPKLLFHYYDKDFNNEADTPDNFQSRRPNTSFCFLDIRSPGLGDTAMYLCATSRGELSYEQYFGPGTRLTVT.

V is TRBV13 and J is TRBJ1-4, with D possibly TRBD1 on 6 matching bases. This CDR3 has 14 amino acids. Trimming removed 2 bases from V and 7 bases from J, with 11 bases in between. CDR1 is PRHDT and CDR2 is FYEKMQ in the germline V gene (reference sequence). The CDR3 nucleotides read TGTGCCAGCAGCTTATCACAGGGCGGTGAAAAACTGTTTTTT. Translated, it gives CASSLSQGGEKLFF.

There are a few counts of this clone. CDR3 coding DNA: TGCAGCGTTGTTGGGGATGGGAGGAGGGAAGCTTTCTTT. Amino acids: CSVVGDGRREAFF. V and J are TRBV29-1 and TRBJ1-1; D is unclear. This CDR3 is built from 13 residues. In germline, CDR1 is SQVTM, CDR2 ANQGSEA. V gave up 4 bases and J gave up 8 bases, with 17 bases separating them.

For the CDR3, the DNA is TGTGCCAGCAGACAAGGACAGGGGTACCAAGAGACCCAGTACTTC. It encodes CASRQGQGYQETQYF. The V call is TRBV6-5, the J call TRBJ2-5, with 9 bases aligning to TRBD1. With 6 bases clipped from V and 0 bases from J, the junction kept 5 bases outside the gene matches. The CDR3 totals 15 residues. Germline loops: CDR1 MNHEY, CDR2 SVGAGI.

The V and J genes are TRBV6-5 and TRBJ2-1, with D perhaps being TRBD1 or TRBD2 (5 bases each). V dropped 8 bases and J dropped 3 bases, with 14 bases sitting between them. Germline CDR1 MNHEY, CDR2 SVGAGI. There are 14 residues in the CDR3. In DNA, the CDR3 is TGTGCCAGCCCACCTCCGGGACGCTACAATGAGCAGTTCTTC. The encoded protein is CASPPPGRYNEQFF.

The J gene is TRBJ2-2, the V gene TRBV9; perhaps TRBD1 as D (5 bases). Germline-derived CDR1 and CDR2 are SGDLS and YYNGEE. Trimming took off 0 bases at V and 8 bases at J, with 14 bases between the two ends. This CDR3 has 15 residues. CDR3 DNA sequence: TGTGCCAGCAGCGTAGGTGGGGCCCGAGCGGGGGAGCTGTTTTTT. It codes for CASSVGGARAGELFF.

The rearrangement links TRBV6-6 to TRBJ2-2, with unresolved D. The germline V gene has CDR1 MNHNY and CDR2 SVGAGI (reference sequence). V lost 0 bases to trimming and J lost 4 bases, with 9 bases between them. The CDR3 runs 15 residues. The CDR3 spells CASSYSKGSTGELFF. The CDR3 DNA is TGTGCCAGCAGTTACTCGAAGGGAAGCACCGGGGAGCTGTTTTTT.

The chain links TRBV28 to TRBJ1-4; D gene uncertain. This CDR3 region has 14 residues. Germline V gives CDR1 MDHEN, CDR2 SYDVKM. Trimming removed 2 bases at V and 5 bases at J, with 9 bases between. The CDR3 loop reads CASSLRSQNEKLFF. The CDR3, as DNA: TGTGCCAGCAGTTTACGCAGCCAGAATGAAAAACTGTTTTTT.

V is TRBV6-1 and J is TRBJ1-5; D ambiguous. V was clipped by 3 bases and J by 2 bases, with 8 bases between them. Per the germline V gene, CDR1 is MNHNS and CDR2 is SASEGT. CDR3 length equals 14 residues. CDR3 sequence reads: CASSDYFGNQPQHF. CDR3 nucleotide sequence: TGTGCCAGCAGTGATTACTTCGGCAATCAGCCCCAGCATTTT.

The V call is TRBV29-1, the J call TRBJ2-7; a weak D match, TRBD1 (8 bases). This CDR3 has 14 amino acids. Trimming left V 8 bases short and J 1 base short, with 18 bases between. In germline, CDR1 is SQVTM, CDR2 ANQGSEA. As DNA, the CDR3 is TGCAGCTCACTGGGAGGGACAGGTTCCTACGAGCAGTACTTC. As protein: CSSLGGTGSYEQYF.